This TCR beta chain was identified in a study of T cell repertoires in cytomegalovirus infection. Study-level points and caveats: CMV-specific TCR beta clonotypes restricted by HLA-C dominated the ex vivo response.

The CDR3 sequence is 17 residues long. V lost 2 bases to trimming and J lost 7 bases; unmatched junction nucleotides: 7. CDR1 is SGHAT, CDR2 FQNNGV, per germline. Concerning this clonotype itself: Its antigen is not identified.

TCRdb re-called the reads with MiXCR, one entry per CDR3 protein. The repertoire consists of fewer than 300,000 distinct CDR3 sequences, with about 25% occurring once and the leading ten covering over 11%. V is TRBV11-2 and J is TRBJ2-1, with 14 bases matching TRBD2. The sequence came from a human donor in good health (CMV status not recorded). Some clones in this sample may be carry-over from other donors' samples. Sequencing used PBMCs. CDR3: CASSLWGTSGSRNEQFF. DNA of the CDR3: TGTGCCAGCAGCTTATGGGGGACTAGCGGGAGTAGGAATGAGCAGTTCTTC.